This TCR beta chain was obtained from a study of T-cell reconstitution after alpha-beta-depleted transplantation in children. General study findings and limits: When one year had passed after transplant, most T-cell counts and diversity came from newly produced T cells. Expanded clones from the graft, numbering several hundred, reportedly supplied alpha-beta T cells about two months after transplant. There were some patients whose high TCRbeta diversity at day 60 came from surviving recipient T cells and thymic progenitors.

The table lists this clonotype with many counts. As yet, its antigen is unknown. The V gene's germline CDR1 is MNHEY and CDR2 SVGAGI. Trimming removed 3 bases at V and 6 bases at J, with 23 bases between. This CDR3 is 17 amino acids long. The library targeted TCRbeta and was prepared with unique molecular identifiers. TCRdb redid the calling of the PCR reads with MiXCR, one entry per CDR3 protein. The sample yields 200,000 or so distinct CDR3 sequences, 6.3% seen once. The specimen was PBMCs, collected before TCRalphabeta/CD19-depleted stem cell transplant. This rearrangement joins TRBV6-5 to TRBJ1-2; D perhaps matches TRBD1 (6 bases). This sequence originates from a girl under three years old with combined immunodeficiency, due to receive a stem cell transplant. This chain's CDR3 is CASSYGPFEPGGNGYTF. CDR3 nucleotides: TGTGCCAGCAGTTATGGCCCTTTCGAGCCGGGGGGCAATGGCTACACCTTC.